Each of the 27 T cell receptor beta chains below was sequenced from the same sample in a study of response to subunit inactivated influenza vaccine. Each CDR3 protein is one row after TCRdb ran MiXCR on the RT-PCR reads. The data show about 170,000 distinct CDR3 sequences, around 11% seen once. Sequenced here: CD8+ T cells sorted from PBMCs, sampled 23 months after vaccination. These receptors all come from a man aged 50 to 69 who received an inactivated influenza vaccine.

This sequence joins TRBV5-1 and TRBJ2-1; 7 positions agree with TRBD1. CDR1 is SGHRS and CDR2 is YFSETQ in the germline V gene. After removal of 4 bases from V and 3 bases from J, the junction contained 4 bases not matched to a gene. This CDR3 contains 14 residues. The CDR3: CASSLGTDYNEQFF. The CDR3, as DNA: TGCGCCAGCAGCCTCGGGACAGACTACAATGAGCAGTTCTTC.

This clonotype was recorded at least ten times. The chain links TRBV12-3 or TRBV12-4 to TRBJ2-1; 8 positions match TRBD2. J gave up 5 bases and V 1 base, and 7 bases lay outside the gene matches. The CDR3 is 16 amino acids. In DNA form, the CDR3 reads TGTGCCAGCAGTTTAGTCGGACTAGCAGAGAACAATGAGCAGTTCTTC. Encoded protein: CASSLVGLAENNEQFF.

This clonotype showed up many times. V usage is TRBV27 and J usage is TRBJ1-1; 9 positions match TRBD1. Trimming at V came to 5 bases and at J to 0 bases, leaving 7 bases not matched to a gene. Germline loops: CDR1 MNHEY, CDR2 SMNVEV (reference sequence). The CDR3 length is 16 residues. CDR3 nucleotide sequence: TGTGCCAGCAGTCTAGGGACAGGGAGGATGAACACTGAAGCTTTCTTT. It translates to CASSLGTGRMNTEAFF.

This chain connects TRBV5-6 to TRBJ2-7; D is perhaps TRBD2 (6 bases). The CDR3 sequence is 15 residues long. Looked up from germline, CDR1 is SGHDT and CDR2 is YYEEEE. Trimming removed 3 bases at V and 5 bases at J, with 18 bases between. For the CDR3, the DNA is TGTGCCAGCAGCTCCACGGGGGACCTTGGTCACGAGCAGTACTTC. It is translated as CASSSTGDLGHEQYF.

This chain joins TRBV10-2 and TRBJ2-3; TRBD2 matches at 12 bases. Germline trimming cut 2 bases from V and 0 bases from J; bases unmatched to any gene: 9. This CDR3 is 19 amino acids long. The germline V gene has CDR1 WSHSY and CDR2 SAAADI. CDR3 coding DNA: TGCGCCAGCAGTGAGATTGGTCTAGCGGGGGGGCCAAGCACAGATACGCAGTATTTT. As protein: CASSEIGLAGGPSTDTQYF.

The CDR3 nucleotides are TGTGCCAGCAGCCATAGATCCAGCGGGATAGTGATAGGAACAGATACGCAGTATTTT. It codes for CASSHRSSGIVIGTDTQYF. The chain recombines TRBV3-1 with TRBJ2-3; TRBD2 agrees at 7 bases. Germline CDR1 reads LGHDT; CDR2 reads YNNKEL (reference sequence). The CDR3 runs 19 residues. V dropped 3 bases and J dropped 3; count of bases not matched to a gene: 18.

The CDR3: CASSEARTGQETQYF. CDR3 bases: TGTGCCAGCAGTGAAGCGAGGACTGGGCAAGAGACCCAGTACTTC. This chain joins TRBV2 and TRBJ2-5; a possible D gene is TRBD2 (5 bases). The CDR3 runs to 15 residues. Trimming took off 0 bases at V and 2 bases at J, with 10 bases between the two ends. Germline V lookup: CDR1 SNHLY, CDR2 FYNNEI.

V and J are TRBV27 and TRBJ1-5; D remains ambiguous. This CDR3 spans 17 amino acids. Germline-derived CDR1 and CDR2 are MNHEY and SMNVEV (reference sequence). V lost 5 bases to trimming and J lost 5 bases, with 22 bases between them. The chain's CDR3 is CASSLTSGRWGYQPQHF. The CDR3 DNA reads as TGTGCCAGCAGTCTCACCTCTGGACGGTGGGGTTATCAGCCCCAGCATTTT.

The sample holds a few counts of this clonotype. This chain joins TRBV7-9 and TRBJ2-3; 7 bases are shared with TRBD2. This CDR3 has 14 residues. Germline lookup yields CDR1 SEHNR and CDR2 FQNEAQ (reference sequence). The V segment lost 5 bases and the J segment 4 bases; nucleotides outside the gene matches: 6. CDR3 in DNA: TGTGCCAGCAGCCATCTAGCGGTCTCAGATACGCAGTATTTT. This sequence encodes CASSHLAVSDTQYF.

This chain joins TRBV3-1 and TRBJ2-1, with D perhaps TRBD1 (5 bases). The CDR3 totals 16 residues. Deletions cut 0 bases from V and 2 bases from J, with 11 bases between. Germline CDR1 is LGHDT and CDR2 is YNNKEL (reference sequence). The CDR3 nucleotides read TGTGCCAGCAGCCAAGATTGGCAGGGAACCTACAATGAGCAGTTCTTC. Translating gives CASSQDWQGTYNEQFF.

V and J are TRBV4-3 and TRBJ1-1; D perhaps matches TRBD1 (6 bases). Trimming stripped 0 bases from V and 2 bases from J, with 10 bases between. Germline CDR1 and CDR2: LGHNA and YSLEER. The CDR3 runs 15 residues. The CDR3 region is CASSQDPDSNTEAFF. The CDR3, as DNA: TGCGCCAGCAGCCAAGACCCGGACAGCAACACTGAAGCTTTCTTT.

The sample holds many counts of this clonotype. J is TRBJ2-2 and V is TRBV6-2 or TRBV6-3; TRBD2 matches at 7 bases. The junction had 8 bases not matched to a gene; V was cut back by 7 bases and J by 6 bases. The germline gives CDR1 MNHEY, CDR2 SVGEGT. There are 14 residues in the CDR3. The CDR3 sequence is CASNDYREAGELFF. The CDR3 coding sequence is TGTGCCAGCAATGACTACCGGGAGGCCGGGGAGCTGTTTTTT.

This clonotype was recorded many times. This CDR3 is CASSSGTGPFVLTF. Written as DNA, the CDR3 is TGTGCCAGCAGTTCCGGGACAGGTCCCTTCGTCCTGACTTTC. The chain uses TRBV6-5 and TRBJ2-6; 8 bases are a match to TRBD1. The CDR3 length is 14 residues. From germline, CDR1 is MNHEY and CDR2 SVGAGI. V lost 4 bases to trimming and J lost 12 bases; unmatched junction nucleotides: 8.

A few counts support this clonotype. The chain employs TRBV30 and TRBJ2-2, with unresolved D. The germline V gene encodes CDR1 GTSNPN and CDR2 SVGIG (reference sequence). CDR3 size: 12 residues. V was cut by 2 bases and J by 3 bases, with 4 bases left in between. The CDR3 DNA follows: TGTGCCTGGAGTCGGTACACCGGGGAGCTGTTTTTT. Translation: CAWSRYTGELFF.

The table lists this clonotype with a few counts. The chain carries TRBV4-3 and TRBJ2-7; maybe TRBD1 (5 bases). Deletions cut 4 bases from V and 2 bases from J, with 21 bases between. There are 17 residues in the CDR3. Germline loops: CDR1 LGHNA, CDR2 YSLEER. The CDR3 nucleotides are TGCGCCAGCAGCCTCAAGTCCGGTGGGCAGGGTCCCTACGAGCAGTACTTC. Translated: CASSLKSGGQGPYEQYF.

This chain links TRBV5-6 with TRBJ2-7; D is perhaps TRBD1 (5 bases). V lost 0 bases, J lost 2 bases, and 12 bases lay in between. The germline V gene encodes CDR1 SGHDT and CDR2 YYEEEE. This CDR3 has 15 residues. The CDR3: CASSLEGRAPYEQYF. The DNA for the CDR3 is TGTGCCAGCAGCTTGGAGGGCAGGGCACCCTACGAGCAGTACTTC. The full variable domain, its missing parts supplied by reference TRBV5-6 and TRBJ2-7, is DAGVTQSPTHLIKTRGQQVTLRCSPKSGHDTVSWYQQALGQGPQFIFQYYEEEERQRGNFPDRFSGHQFPNYSSELNVNALLLGDSALYLCASSLEGRAPYEQYFGPGTRLTVT.

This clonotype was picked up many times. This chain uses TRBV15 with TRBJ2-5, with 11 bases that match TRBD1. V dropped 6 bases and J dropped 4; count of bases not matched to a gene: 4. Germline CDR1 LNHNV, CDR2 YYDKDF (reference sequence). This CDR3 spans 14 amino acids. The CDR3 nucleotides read TGTGCCACCAGTACTGGACAGGGGGCAGAGACCCAGTACTTC. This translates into CATSTGQGAETQYF.

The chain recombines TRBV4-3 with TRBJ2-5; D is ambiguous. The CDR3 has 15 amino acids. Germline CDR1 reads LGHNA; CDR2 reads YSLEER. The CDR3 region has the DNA TGCGCTTGCAGCCAGGTTCACGACGGGTTAAAGACCCAGTACTTC. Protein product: CACSQVHDGLKTQYF.

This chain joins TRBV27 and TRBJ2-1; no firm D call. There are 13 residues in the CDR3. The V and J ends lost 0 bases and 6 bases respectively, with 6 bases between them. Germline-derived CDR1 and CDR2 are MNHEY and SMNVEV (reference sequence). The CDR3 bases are TGTGCCAGCAGTTTATCGAAGGTCAATGAGCAGTTCTTC. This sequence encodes CASSLSKVNEQFF.

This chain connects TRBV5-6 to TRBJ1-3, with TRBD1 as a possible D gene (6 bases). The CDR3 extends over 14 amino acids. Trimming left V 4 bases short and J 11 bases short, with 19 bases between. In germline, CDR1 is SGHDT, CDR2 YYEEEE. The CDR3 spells CASSGGTPPLAIYF. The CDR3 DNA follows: TGTGCCAGCAGCGGGGGGACACCGCCGTTGGCCATATATTTT.

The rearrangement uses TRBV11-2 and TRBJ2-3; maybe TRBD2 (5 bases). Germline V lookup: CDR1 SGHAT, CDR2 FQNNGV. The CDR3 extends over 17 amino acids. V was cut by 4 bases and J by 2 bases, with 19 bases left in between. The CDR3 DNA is TGTGCCAGCAGCTACAACGCGGGTAGCGACTACACAGATACGCAGTATTTT. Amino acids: CASSYNAGSDYTDTQYF.

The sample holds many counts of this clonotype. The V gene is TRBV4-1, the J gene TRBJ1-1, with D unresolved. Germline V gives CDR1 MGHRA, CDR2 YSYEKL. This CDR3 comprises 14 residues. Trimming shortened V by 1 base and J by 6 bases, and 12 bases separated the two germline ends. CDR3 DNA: TGCGCCAGCAGCCAAGGAGAGGGAGGAGCTGAAGCTTTCTTT. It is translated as CASSQGEGGAEAFF.

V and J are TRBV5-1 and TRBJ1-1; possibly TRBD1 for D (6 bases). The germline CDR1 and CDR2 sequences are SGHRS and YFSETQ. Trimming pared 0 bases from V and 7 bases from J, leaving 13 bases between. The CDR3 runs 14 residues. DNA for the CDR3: TGCGCCAGCAGCTTGGTTTGGGGGCGGAGTGAAGCTTTCTTT. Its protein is CASSLVWGRSEAFF.

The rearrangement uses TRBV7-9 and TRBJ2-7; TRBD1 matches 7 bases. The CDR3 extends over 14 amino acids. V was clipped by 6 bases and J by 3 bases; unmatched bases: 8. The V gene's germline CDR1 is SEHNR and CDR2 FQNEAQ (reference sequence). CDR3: CASSPGQPNYEQYF. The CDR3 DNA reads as TGTGCCAGCAGTCCGGGACAGCCAAACTACGAGCAGTACTTC.

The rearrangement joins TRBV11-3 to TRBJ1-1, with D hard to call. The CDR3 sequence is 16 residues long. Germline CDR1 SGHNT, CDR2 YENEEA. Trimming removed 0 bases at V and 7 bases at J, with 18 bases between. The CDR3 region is CASSLDRVGPDLEAFF. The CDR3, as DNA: TGTGCCAGCAGCTTAGATCGAGTCGGGCCCGATCTTGAAGCTTTCTTT.

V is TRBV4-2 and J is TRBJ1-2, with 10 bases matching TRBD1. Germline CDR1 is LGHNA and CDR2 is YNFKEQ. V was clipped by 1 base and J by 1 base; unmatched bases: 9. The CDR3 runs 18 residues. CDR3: CASSQVRDRGISNYGYTF. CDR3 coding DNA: TGTGCCAGCAGCCAAGTAAGGGACAGGGGAATAAGTAACTATGGCTACACCTTC.

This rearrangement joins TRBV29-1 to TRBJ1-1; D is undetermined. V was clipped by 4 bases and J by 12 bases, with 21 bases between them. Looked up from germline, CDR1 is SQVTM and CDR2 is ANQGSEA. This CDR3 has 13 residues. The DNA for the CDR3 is TGCAGCGTTGCCGATATTAGGGTACAGAAACCTTTCTTT. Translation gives CSVADIRVQKPFF.